These T cell receptor beta chains were read from a single sample in a study of patients and donors after allogeneic stem cell transplantation. A single record per CDR3 protein comes from TCRdb applying MiXCR to the RT-PCR reads. The table lists about 100,000 distinct CDR3 sequences, around 35% of them singletons. What was sequenced was blood, either unsorted or a sorted T cell fraction (not recorded which). These receptors came from a human donor who was either an allogeneic HSCT recipient or a stem cell or donor lymphocyte infusion donor (not recorded which). It is not recorded whose cells these are; they may come from a transplant donor. Both conserved end residues are part of each CDR3. Fields, in order: clone size, V gene, D gene, J gene, CDR3 DNA, CDR3 protein. A D gene is named only where the DNA matches it firmly. Clone size is shown for a subset of rows, as once, few, many or a class of expanded clone.

few	TRBV29-1	TRBD1	TRBJ1-1	TGCAGCGTTGCTGAACGACAGGGGGCTGAAGCTTTCTTT	CSVAERQGAEAFF
NA	TRBV7-9	NA	TRBJ2-3	TGTGCCAGCAGCTTCGAGATTACAGATACGCAGTATTTT	CASSFEITDTQYF
NA	TRBV12-3/TRBV12-4	TRBD1	TRBJ1-5	TGTGCCAGCACTCCGACAGGGGGCTTTCAGCCCCAGCATTTT	CASTPTGGFQPQHF
NA	TRBV12-3/TRBV12-4	NA	TRBJ2-5	TGTGCCAGCAGTTCCCTCAGGCTTATCGAAGAGACCCAGTACTTC	CASSSLRLIEETQYF
NA	TRBV7-9	NA	TRBJ1-1	TGTGCCAGCAGCGCTCAGGGGCTTGCGAACACTGAAGCTTTCTTT	CASSAQGLANTEAFF
few	TRBV4-2	NA	TRBJ1-2	TGTGCCAGCAGCCAAGGAGGGGTAAAGGCTAACTATGGCTACACCTTC	CASSQGGVKANYGYTF
NA	TRBV5-6	NA	TRBJ2-5	TGTGCCAGCAGCTTAGGGGCGCTGAACCAAGAGACCCAGTACTTC	CASSLGALNQETQYF
NA	TRBV3-1	NA	TRBJ2-7	TGTGCCAGCAGCCAAGGACGGGCTTTCTCCTACGAGCAGTACTTC	CASSQGRAFSYEQYF
NA	TRBV5-1	NA	TRBJ2-7	TGCGCCAGCAGCTTGGTGGACTCCTCCTACGAGCAGTACTTC	CASSLVDSSYEQYF
NA	TRBV5-6	NA	TRBJ1-1	TGTGCCAGCAGCGCCGGACGGCGGAACACTGAAGCTTTCTTT	CASSAGRRNTEAFF
few	TRBV12-3/TRBV12-4	NA	TRBJ2-7	TGTGCCAGCAGAGGGGGGACCTACGAGCAGTACTTC	CASRGGTYEQYF
few	TRBV10-3	NA	TRBJ2-2	TGTGCCATCAGTGAGCGGCAGGGTCTAACCGGGGAGCTGTTTTTT	CAISERQGLTGELFF
NA	TRBV4-2	TRBD2	TRBJ2-1	TGTGCCAGCAGCCACACTAGCGGGAGGGATGAGCAGTTCTTC	CASSHTSGRDEQFF
NA	TRBV10-3	TRBD2	TRBJ2-5	TGTGCCATCAGTGAAGGACTAGCGCAAGAGACCCAGTACTTC	CAISEGLAQETQYF
NA	TRBV28	TRBD1	TRBJ1-6	TGTGCCAGCAGTTTATATACGGGACAGGTCTTTCCCCTCCACTTT	CASSLYTGQVFPLHF
NA	TRBV27	NA	TRBJ2-2	TGTGCCAGCAGTTTATTTCGGAACACCGGGGAGCTGTTTTTT	CASSLFRNTGELFF
NA	TRBV15	NA	TRBJ2-7	TGTGCCACCAGCAGAGGACATCTCTCCTACGAGCAGTACTTC	CATSRGHLSYEQYF
few	TRBV27	NA	TRBJ2-5	TGTGCCAGCAGTTTAACCAGCTGGGAGACCCAGTACTTC	CASSLTSWETQYF
few	TRBV23-1	NA	TRBJ2-7	TGCGCCAGCAGTCAATCGGGTGGCAGGTACGAGCAGTACTTC	CASSQSGGRYEQYF
few	TRBV28	TRBD2	TRBJ2-1	TGTGCCAGCAGTCCCCGGAGAACTAGCGGGATTGAGCAGTTCTTC	CASSPRRTSGIEQFF
NA	TRBV12-3/TRBV12-4	NA	TRBJ2-4	TGTGCCAGCAGTTTAGTTACGGGGAAAAACATTCAGTACTTC	CASSLVTGKNIQYF
NA	TRBV6-2/TRBV6-3	TRBD2	TRBJ2-5	TGTGCCAGCAGTTACTCGACCACCCCCCTCCCTAGCGGGAGAGGCGAGACCCAGTACTTC	CASSYSTTPLPSGRGETQYF
once	TRBV12-3/TRBV12-4	TRBD1	TRBJ2-7	TGTGCCAGCAGCCCCCGACAGGGGCCGTCCTACGAGCAGTACTTC	CASSPRQGPSYEQYF
NA	TRBV7-2	NA	TRBJ1-2	TGTGCCAGCAGCGATCACGGACGGATCTATGGCTACACCTTC	CASSDHGRIYGYTF
NA	TRBV20-1	TRBD1	TRBJ1-3	TGCAGTGCTAGAGATGATAGGACAGGGGGCAACACCATATATTTT	CSARDDRTGGNTIYF
few	TRBV4-2	NA	TRBJ1-2	TGTGCCAGCAGCCAAGGTCTGGGGCAGGGTGACTATGGCTACACCTTC	CASSQGLGQGDYGYTF
NA	TRBV2	NA	TRBJ2-2	TGTGCCAGCAGTGAAGATTTCCTGGCTATACCCGGGGAGCTGTTTTTT	CASSEDFLAIPGELFF
NA	TRBV18	NA	TRBJ1-1	TGTGCCAGCTCACCGAAAGTGGCTGGGACGGTGAACACTGAAGCTTTCTTT	CASSPKVAGTVNTEAFF
few	TRBV6-1	NA	TRBJ2-7	TGTGCCAGCAGTGACATCGCGAGGGGCCGCTACGAGCAGTACTTC	CASSDIARGRYEQYF
few	TRBV5-1	NA	TRBJ1-2	TGCGCCAGCAGCCCCACTATGGCTGGAAAAGGCTACACCTTC	CASSPTMAGKGYTF
NA	TRBV5-1	TRBD1	TRBJ2-7	TGCGCCAGCAGTCCCGACAGGGCCTACGAGCAGTACTTC	CASSPDRAYEQYF
few	TRBV28	NA	TRBJ2-2	TGTGCCAGCAGGGATATCACCGGGGAGCTGTTTTTT	CASRDITGELFF
NA	TRBV5-6	NA	TRBJ2-5	TGTGCCAGCAGCTTGTTGGGGACGGTTCAAGAGACCCAGTACTTC	CASSLLGTVQETQYF
NA	TRBV29-1	NA	TRBJ1-1	TGCAGCGTTCGGGAGGACCGGAACACTGAAGCTTTCTTT	CSVREDRNTEAFF
many	TRBV12-3/TRBV12-4	NA	TRBJ1-5	TGTGCCAGCAGTCTGGGGCCACATAATCAGCCCCAGCATTTT	CASSLGPHNQPQHF
few	TRBV6-1	NA	TRBJ1-2	TGTGCCAGCAGCGATAGACTTACTAACTATGGCTACACCTTC	CASSDRLTNYGYTF
NA	TRBV19	NA	TRBJ1-2	TGTGCCAGTAGCCGCCTCCCTCCGGGACTCGATGGCTACACCTTC	CASSRLPPGLDGYTF